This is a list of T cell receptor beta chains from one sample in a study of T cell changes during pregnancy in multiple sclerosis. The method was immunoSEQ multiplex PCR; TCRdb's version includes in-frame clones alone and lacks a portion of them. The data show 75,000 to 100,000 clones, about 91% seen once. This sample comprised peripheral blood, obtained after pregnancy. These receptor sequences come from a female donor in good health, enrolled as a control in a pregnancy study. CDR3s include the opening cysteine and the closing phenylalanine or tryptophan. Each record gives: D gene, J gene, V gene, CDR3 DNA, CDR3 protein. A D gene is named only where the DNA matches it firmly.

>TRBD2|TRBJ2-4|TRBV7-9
TGTGCCAGCAGCTTAACGCTAAGCGGGGGGGCTGGGGCCAAAAACATTCAGTACTTC
CASSLTLSGGAGAKNIQYF
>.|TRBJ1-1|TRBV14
TGTGCCAGCAGCCAAACCGGGAGGGGACGAACGACTGAAGCTTTCTTT
CASSQTGRGRTTEAFF
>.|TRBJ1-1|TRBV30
TGTGCCTGGAGTGTTCTACCGGGTTGGACTGAAGCTTTCTTT
CAWSVLPGWTEAFF
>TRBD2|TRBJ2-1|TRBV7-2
TGTGCCAGCAGCTTAGTCACGGGGGGGTACAATGAGCAGTTCTTC
CASSLVTGGYNEQFF
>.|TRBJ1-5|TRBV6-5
TGTGCCAGCAGTCTTTTAACTTGGCCCCAGCATTTT
CASSLLTWPQHF
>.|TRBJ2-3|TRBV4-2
TGTGCCAGCAGCCAAGAGTCGAGAACCACAGATACGCAGTATTTT
CASSQESRTTDTQYF
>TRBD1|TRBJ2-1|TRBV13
TGTGCCAGCAGCCCGATAAGGGAGACAGGGGGCTACAATGAGCAGTTCTTC
CASSPIRETGGYNEQFF
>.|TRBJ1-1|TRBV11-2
TGTGCCAGCAGCCCCACCGTTTCAGTTTTCTTT
CASSPTVSVFF
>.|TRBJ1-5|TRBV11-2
TGTGCCAGCAGCGCGGGAGGGGTGGGGGTAATAAGCAATCAGCCCCAGCATTTT
CASSAGGVGVISNQPQHF
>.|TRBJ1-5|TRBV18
TGTGCCAGCTCGTCGAATTCGGGACTTAATAGCAATCAGCCCCAGCATTTT
CASSSNSGLNSNQPQHF
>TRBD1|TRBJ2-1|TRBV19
TGTGCCACCAGGACAGGGAGCTCCTACAATGAGCAGTTCTTC
CATRTGSSYNEQFF
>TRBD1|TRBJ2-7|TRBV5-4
TGTGCCAGCAGCTCCCCCGGGACAGGGAGCTACGAGCAGTACTTC
CASSSPGTGSYEQYF
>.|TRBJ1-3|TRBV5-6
TGTGCCAGCAGCGCGGGAGGTAGGACTGGAAACACCATATATTTT
CASSAGGRTGNTIYF
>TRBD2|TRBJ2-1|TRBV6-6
TGTGCCAGCAGTTTGGGACTAGCGCCCGCCCTGGGGCAGTTCTTC
CASSLGLAPALGQFF
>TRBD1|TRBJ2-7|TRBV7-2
TGTGCCAGCAGCTCCAGATCAGGGGGCTACGAGCAGTACTTC
CASSSRSGGYEQYF